A selection of T cell receptor beta chains follows, all from one sample in a study of T cell responses to AZD1222 COVID-19 vaccine. Produced via immunoSEQ multiplex PCR; TCRdb's table is partial and in-frame only. The sample has about 130,000 clones; just over 90% are singletons. The source material was peripheral blood, sampled on day 0 of AZD1222 vaccination. The receptor source for this set is an adult in good health. CDR3s include the opening cysteine and the closing phenylalanine or tryptophan. Fields, in order: D gene, V gene, J gene, clone size, CDR3 protein, CDR3 DNA. D genes are given only for firm matches. For some rows the clone size is stated as once, few or many, or as a class when expanded; others skip it.

TRBD1	TRBV10-3	TRBJ1-5	-	CAIRGQYSNQPQHF	TGTGCCATCAGGGGACAGTATAGCAATCAGCCCCAGCATTTT
-	TRBV4-1	TRBJ2-4	-	CASSRLGTSTWATELAKNIQYF	TGCGCCAGCAGCCGCCTGGGAACCTCAACCTGGGCAACCGAACTAGCCAAAAACATTCAGTACTTC
TRBD2	TRBV4-2	TRBJ2-1	once	CASSQGLATNNEQFF	TGTGCCAGCAGCCAAGGACTAGCGACCAACAATGAGCAGTTCTTC
-	TRBV5-1	TRBJ2-3	-	CASSQVGGADTQYF	TGCGCCAGCAGCCAGGTCGGGGGTGCAGATACGCAGTATTTT
-	TRBV5-3	TRBJ2-5	-	CARSLGQVYPWDQYF	TGTGCCAGAAGCTTGGGACAGGTATATCCCTGGGACCAGTACTTC
-	TRBV6-5	TRBJ2-7	once	CASSPKQPRHEYF	TGTGCCAGCAGCCCAAAACAGCCGAGACATGAGTACTTC
TRBD1	TRBV5-1	TRBJ2-7	-	CASSLDQGAGEQYF	TGCGCCAGCAGCTTGGACCAGGGGGCGGGCGAGCAGTACTTC
TRBD1	TRBV3-1/TRBV3-2	TRBJ2-4	-	CASSHGTDKNIQYF	TGTGCCAGCAGCCACGGGACAGACAAAAACATTCAGTACTTC
-	TRBV18	TRBJ2-7	-	CASSRRTGAGGEQYF	TGTGCCAGCTCACGACGCACAGGCGCCGGCGGCGAGCAGTACTTC
-	TRBV12-3/TRBV12-4	TRBJ1-4	-	CASSLPPSEKLFF	TGTGCCAGCAGCCTACCCCCCTCAGAAAAACTGTTTTTT
TRBD2	TRBV19	TRBJ2-6	-	CASNLLAGGPSGANVLTF	TGTGCCAGTAATTTACTAGCGGGGGGGCCATCTGGGGCCAACGTCCTGACTTTC
-	TRBV4-2	TRBJ1-4	-	CASSQEGRRAEKLFF	TGTGCCAGCAGCCAAGAGGGACGGAGAGCGGAAAAACTGTTTTTT
-	TRBV6-4	TRBJ1-1	-	CASSSEGGSTEAFF	TGTGCCAGCAGTTCAGAGGGGGGAAGCACTGAAGCTTTCTTT
TRBD1	TRBV5-1	TRBJ2-7	-	CASSLAGTGAYEQYF	TGCGCCAGCAGCTTAGCCGGGACAGGGGCCTACGAGCAGTACTTC
-	TRBV4-1	TRBJ1-5	-	CASSQDSQGYQPQHF	TGCGCCAGCAGCCAAGATTCACAGGGATATCAGCCCCAGCATTTT
-	TRBV2	TRBJ2-7	-	CASSVVYEQYF	TGTGCCAGCAGTGTGGTCTACGAGCAGTACTTC
-	TRBV2	TRBJ1-6	-	CASTRTGPDSPLHF	TGTGCCAGCACGAGGACGGGGCCAGATTCACCCCTCCACTTT
TRBD1	TRBV5-1	TRBJ2-1	once	CASSFGQGILNEQFF	TGCGCCAGCAGCTTCGGACAGGGCATTTTGAATGAGCAGTTCTTC
-	TRBV27	TRBJ1-1	few	CASTLGTEAFF	TGTGCCAGCACCCTGGGCACTGAAGCTTTCTTT
-	TRBV15	TRBJ1-3	-	CATSRVTGSGNTIYF	TGTGCCACCAGCAGAGTGACAGGCAGTGGAAACACCATATATTTT
-	TRBV9	TRBJ2-7	-	CASSAQSLYEQYF	TGTGCCAGCAGCGCCCAGTCCCTATACGAGCAGTACTTC
-	TRBV6-4	TRBJ2-5	-	CASSPEISSGTQYF	TGTGCCAGCAGCCCAGAGATTTCCTCCGGGACCCAGTACTTC
-	TRBV28	TRBJ2-1	-	CASSGGEDYNEQFF	TGTGCCAGCAGTGGAGGGGAGGACTACAATGAGCAGTTCTTC
-	TRBV5-1	TRBJ2-5	-	CASSDRAAPVETQYF	TGCGCCAGCAGCGACAGAGCTGCTCCGGTAGAGACCCAGTACTTC
-	TRBV7-7	TRBJ2-5	-	CASSPARGEETQYF	TGTGCTAGCAGCCCCGCGCGCGGGGAGGAGACCCAGTACTTC
-	TRBV7-3	TRBJ2-7	-	CASSPRGSYEQYF	TGTGCCAGCAGCCCACGGGGCTCCTACGAGCAGTACTTC
-	TRBV5-1	TRBJ1-6	-	CASSAVVSSRPNSPLHF	TGCGCCAGCAGCGCCGTAGTTTCCTCCCGGCCTAATTCACCCCTCCACTTT
TRBD1	TRBV15	TRBJ1-4	-	CATSRSRQGASEKLFF	TGTGCCACCAGCAGATCAAGACAGGGGGCAAGCGAAAAACTGTTTTTT
TRBD1	TRBV5-1	TRBJ2-6	-	CASNTRTGTSGANVLTF	TGCGCCAGCAACACTCGGACAGGAACCTCTGGGGCCAACGTCCTGACTTTC
-	TRBV25-1	TRBJ1-4	-	CASGRGGSANEKLFF	TGTGCCAGCGGGAGAGGGGGTTCGGCTAATGAAAAACTGTTTTTT
-	TRBV10-3	TRBJ2-3	-	CAIKTSTDTQYF	TGTGCCATCAAAACTAGCACAGATACGCAGTATTTT
-	TRBV4-3	TRBJ1-1	once	CASSQAAPILGARGMNTEAFF	TGCGCCAGCAGCCAAGCGGCCCCGATCTTGGGCGCGCGGGGGATGAACACTGAAGCTTTCTTT
-	TRBV9	TRBJ1-4	-	CASSKPTGGLEKLFF	TGTGCCAGCAGCAAACCGACAGGAGGGTTGGAAAAACTGTTTTTT
TRBD1	TRBV19	TRBJ1-6	-	CASRRDRGLYNSPLHF	TGTGCCAGCCGCCGGGACAGGGGGCTCTATAATTCACCCCTCCACTTT
-	TRBV7-7	TRBJ2-5	-	CASSLGRSARAFQETQYF	TGTGCTAGCAGCCTGGGACGGTCCGCCAGAGCCTTTCAAGAGACCCAGTACTTC
-	TRBV27	TRBJ1-2	-	CASSPRQAGGYTF	TGTGCCAGCAGTCCCCGCCAGGCGGGTGGCTACACCTTC
-	TRBV6-6	TRBJ2-4	-	CASSFCGGPRRRAKNIQYF	TGTGCCAGCAGCTTTTGTGGGGGCCCGAGGCGGAGGGCCAAAAACATTCAGTACTTC
-	TRBV6-2/TRBV6-3	TRBJ2-3	-	CASSYPRTVVGTSTDTQYF	TGTGCCAGCAGTTACCCGAGGACAGTGGTGGGGACGAGCACAGATACGCAGTATTTT
TRBD2	TRBV2	TRBJ2-1	-	CASSLLAGGRHEQFF	TGTGCCAGCAGTCTGCTAGCGGGGGGTAGGCATGAGCAGTTCTTC
TRBD1	TRBV6-2/TRBV6-3	TRBJ1-5	-	CASSYGTGGGQPQHF	TGTGCCAGCAGTTACGGAACAGGGGGTGGTCAGCCCCAGCATTTT
-	TRBV16	TRBJ2-7	few	CASSQLAQGNYEQYF	TGTGCCAGCAGCCAATTGGCCCAGGGAAATTACGAGCAGTACTTC
-	TRBV7-8	TRBJ1-6	-	CASSMGGANSPLHF	TGTGCCAGCAGTATGGGGGGAGCAAATTCACCCCTCCACTTT
-	TRBV10-2	TRBJ2-2	once	CASSGARFANTGELFF	TGCGCCAGCAGTGGGGCCAGGTTCGCGAACACCGGGGAGCTGTTTTTT
TRBD1	TRBV10-3	TRBJ2-7	-	CAIRLTGSYEQYF	TGTGCCATCAGGCTGACAGGGTCCTACGAGCAGTACTTC
TRBD1	TRBV5-8	TRBJ2-2	-	CASKTLLGQGNTGELFF	TGTGCCAGTAAGACCCTTTTGGGACAGGGGAACACCGGGGAGCTGTTTTTT
TRBD1	TRBV3-1/TRBV3-2	TRBJ1-4	once	CASSQAGGATNEKLFF	TGTGCCAGCAGCCAGGCAGGGGGAGCAACTAATGAAAAACTGTTTTTT
TRBD1	TRBV6-5	TRBJ1-5	-	CASRRGQGTGQPQHF	TGTGCCAGCAGGAGAGGACAGGGGACGGGTCAGCCCCAGCATTTT
-	TRBV6-5	TRBJ2-5	-	CASSRPETQYF	TGTGCCAGCAGTCGCCCAGAGACCCAGTACTTC
TRBD1	TRBV18	TRBJ2-1	-	CASSPPLFSRTGVNNEQFF	TGTGCCAGCTCACCACCTTTGTTTTCTCGGACAGGAGTTAACAATGAGCAGTTCTTC
TRBD1	TRBV3-1/TRBV3-2	TRBJ1-1	-	CASSQGDRQAFF	TGTGCCAGCAGCCAAGGGGACAGGCAAGCTTTCTTT